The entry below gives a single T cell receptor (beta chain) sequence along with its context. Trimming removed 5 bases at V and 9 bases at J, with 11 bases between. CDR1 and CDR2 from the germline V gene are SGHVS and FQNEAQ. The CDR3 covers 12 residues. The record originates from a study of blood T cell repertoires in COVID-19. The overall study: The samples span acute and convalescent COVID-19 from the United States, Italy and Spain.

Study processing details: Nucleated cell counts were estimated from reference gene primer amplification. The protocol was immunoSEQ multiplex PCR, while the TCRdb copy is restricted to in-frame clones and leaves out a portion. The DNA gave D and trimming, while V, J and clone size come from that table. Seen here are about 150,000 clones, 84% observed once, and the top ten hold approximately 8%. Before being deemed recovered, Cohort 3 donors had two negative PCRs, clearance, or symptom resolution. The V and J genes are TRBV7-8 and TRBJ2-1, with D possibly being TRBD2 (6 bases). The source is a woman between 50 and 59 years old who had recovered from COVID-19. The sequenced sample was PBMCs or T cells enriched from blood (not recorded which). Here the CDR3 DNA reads TGTGCCAGCAGCCCCCTAGCGCCTGAGCAGTTCTTC. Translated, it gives CASSPLAPEQFF.